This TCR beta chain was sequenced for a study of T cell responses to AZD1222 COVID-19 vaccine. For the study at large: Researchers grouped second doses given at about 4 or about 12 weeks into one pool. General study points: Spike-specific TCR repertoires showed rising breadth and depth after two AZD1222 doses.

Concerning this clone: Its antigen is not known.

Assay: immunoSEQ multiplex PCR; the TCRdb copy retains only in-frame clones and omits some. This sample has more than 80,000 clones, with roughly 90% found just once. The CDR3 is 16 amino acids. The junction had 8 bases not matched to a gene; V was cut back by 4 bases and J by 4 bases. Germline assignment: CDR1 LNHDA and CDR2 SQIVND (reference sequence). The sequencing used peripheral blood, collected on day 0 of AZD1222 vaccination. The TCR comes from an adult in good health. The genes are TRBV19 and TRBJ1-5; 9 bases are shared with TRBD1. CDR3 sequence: CASSRGYDRGNQPQHF. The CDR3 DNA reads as TGTGCCAGTAGTAGGGGGTACGACAGGGGGAATCAGCCCCAGCATTTT.